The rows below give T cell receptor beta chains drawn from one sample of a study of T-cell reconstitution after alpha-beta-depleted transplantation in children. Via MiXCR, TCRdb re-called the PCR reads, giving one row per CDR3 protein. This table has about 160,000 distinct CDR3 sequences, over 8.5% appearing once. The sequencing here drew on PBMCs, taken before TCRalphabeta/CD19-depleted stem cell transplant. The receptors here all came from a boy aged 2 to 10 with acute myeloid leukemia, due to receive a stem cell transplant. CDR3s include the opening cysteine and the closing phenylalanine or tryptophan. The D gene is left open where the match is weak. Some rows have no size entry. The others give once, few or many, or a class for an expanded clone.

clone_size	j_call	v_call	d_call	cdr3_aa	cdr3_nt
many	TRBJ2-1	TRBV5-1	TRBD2	CASSLGLAYNEQFF	TGCGCCAGCAGCTTGGGACTAGCTTACAATGAGCAGTTCTTC
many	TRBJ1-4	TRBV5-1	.	CASSLQGFTNEKLFF	TGCGCCAGCAGCTTGCAGGGGTTTACTAATGAAAAACTGTTTTTT
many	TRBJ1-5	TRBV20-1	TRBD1	CSAQSGDRVDQPQHF	TGCAGTGCTCAAAGTGGGGACAGGGTCGATCAGCCCCAGCATTTT
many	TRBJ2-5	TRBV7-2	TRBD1	CASSETGVGETQYF	TGTGCCAGCAGCGAGACAGGGGTTGGGGAGACCCAGTACTTC
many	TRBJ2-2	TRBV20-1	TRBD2	CSVRRQGTSGGIGELFF	TGCAGTGTACGAAGACAGGGGACTAGCGGGGGGATCGGGGAGCTGTTTTTT
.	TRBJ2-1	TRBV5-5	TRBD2	CASGTLAGLRDEQFF	TGTGCCAGCGGAACGCTAGCGGGCCTTAGGGATGAGCAGTTCTTC
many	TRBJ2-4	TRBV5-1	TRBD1	CASSSGQTTYKNIQYF	TGCGCCAGCAGCTCGGGACAGACGACCTACAAAAACATTCAGTACTTC
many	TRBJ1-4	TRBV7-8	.	CASSLWDGKLFF	TGTGCCAGCAGCTTATGGGACGGAAAACTGTTTTTT
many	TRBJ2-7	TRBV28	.	CASRVGYEQYF	TGTGCCAGCAGAGTAGGGTACGAGCAGTACTTC
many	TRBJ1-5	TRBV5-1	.	CASSPGGNQPQHF	TGCGCCAGCAGCCCCGGGGGGAATCAGCCCCAGCATTTT
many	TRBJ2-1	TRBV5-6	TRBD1	CASSPDRALNEQFF	TGTGCCAGCAGCCCGGACAGGGCCCTCAATGAGCAGTTCTTC
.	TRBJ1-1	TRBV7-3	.	CASSARFGGIADTEAFF	TGTGCCAGCAGCGCCCGTTTTGGGGGAATCGCGGACACTGAAGCTTTCTTT
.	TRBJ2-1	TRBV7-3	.	CASSLRASPYNEQFF	TGTGCCAGCAGCTTAAGGGCTAGTCCATACAATGAGCAGTTCTTC
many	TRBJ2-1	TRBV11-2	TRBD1	CASSLVGTGSYNEQFF	TGTGCCAGCAGCTTAGTTGGGACAGGGTCCTACAATGAGCAGTTCTTC
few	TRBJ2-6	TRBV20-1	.	CSASDGGTGANVLTF	TGCAGTGCTAGCGACGGGGGAACTGGGGCCAACGTCCTGACTTTC
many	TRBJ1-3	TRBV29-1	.	CSGRGGDGNTIYF	TGCAGCGGCCGGGGAGGCGACGGAAACACCATATATTTT
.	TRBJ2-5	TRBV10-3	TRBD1	CAISSSSGTAAQETQYF	TGTGCCATCAGCTCCTCCTCGGGGACAGCCGCCCAAGAGACCCAGTACTTC
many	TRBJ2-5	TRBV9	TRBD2	CASSSSGTSGSETQYF	TGTGCCAGCAGCTCATCCGGGACTAGCGGATCAGAGACCCAGTACTTC
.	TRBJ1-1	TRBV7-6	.	CASSQKPWGMNTEAFF	TGTGCCAGCAGCCAAAAACCGTGGGGCATGAACACTGAAGCTTTCTTT
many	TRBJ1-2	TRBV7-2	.	CASSLGAYGYTF	TGTGCCAGCAGCTTAGGGGCCTATGGCTACACCTTC
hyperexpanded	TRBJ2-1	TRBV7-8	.	CASSLRVGGLYNEQFF	TGTGCCAGCAGCTTACGCGTTGGAGGGCTCTACAATGAGCAGTTCTTC
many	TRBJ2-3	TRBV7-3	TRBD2	CASSPGLAGDTQYF	TGTGCCAGCAGCCCCGGACTAGCGGGGGATACGCAGTATTTT
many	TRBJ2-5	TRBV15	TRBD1	CATSRNRGQETQYF	TGTGCCACCAGCAGAAACAGGGGTCAAGAGACCCAGTACTTC
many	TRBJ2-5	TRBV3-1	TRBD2	CASSQVGTSGMYQETQYF	TGTGCCAGCAGCCAAGTTGGGACTAGCGGAATGTACCAAGAGACCCAGTACTTC
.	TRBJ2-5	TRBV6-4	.	CASSPNRGDSRFKETQYF	TGTGCCAGCAGTCCTAATAGGGGGGACTCGCGGTTTAAGGAGACCCAGTACTTC
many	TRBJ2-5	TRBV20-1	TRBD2	CSALHGLAEETQYF	TGCAGTGCTCTACACGGACTAGCCGAAGAGACCCAGTACTTC
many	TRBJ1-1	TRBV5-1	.	CASSLAPTEEAFF	TGCGCCAGCAGCTTGGCCCCTACAGAGGAAGCTTTCTTT
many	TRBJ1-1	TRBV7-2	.	CASSLARTSEAFF	TGTGCCAGCAGCTTAGCACGGACGTCTGAAGCTTTCTTT
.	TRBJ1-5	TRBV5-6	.	CASSGTGNQPQHF	TGTGCCAGCAGCGGCACGGGAAATCAGCCCCAGCATTTT
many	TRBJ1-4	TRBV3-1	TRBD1	CASSLPAGTGGFGEKLFF	TGTGCCAGCAGCCTCCCGGCGGGGACAGGGGGCTTCGGTGAAAAACTGTTTTTT
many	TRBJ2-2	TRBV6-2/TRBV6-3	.	CASTKLQGSTGELFF	TGTGCCAGCACCAAGTTACAGGGAAGCACCGGGGAGCTGTTTTTT
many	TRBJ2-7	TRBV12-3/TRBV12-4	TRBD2	CASSFRGGLSYEQYF	TGTGCCAGCAGTTTTCGCGGGGGGCTTTCCTACGAGCAGTACTTC
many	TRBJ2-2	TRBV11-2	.	CASSFSGGYTGELFF	TGTGCCAGCAGCTTCTCGGGCGGCTACACCGGGGAGCTGTTTTTT
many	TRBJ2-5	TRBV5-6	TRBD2	CASSLFRGGQETQYF	TGTGCCAGCAGCTTGTTCCGCGGGGGACAAGAGACCCAGTACTTC